Presented here are 23 T cell receptor beta chains from one specimen sequenced in a study of blood T cell repertoires in COVID-19. Assay: immunoSEQ multiplex PCR; the TCRdb copy retains only in-frame clones and omits some. The repertoire holds 250,000 or so clones, with around 89% as singletons. Material for sequencing was PBMCs or T cells enriched from blood (not recorded which). These receptors all stem from a man aged 35-49 years who had recovered from COVID-19.

Concerning this clone itself: At one end the junction does not follow the germline gene, possibly because of a read error. The genes are TRBV7-7 and TRBJ2-7; D not resolved. The V gene's germline CDR1 is SSHAT and CDR2 FNYEAQ (reference sequence). The CDR3 totals 17 residues. CDR3 nucleotides: TGTGCTAGCAGCTTAGATCACGGTGTGTACTGGCGGTACGAGCAGTACTTC. This gives the protein CASSLDHGVYWRYEQYF.

The chain joins TRBV7-8 to TRBJ2-1, with 9 bases matching TRBD2. Germline V lookup: CDR1 SGHVS, CDR2 FQNEAQ. V lost 2 bases and J lost 6; bases outside the gene matches: 5. The CDR3 spans 15 residues. CDR3 DNA: TGTGCCAGCAGCTTACGGGTTAGCGGGAGCAATGAGCAGTTCTTC. Translation gives CASSLRVSGSNEQFF.

The rearrangement links TRBV7-6 to TRBJ1-1, with D perhaps TRBD1 (6 bases). Trimming took 1 base from V and 1 from J, leaving 22 bases between them. The CDR3 runs 19 residues. The germline gives CDR1 SGHVS, CDR2 FNYEAQ. The chain's CDR3 is CASSLEWELRETGNTEAFF. CDR3 sequence (DNA): TGTGCCAGCAGCTTAGAGTGGGAGTTACGAGAGACAGGGAACACTGAAGCTTTCTTT.

In nucleotides, the CDR3 is TGTGCCAGCAGCTTCGTGCTGACTGGTGAAGCTTTCTTT. Protein product: CASSFVLTGEAFF. This chain connects TRBV5-5 to TRBJ1-1; D gene uncertain. Germline assignment: CDR1 SGHKS and CDR2 YYEKEE (reference sequence). There are 13 residues in the CDR3. Trimming shortened V by 2 bases and J by 7 bases, and 12 bases separated the two germline ends.

This clone was observed once. This rearrangement joins TRBV19 to TRBJ2-3, with a possible D match to TRBD1 (6 bases). The germline gives CDR1 LNHDA, CDR2 SQIVND (reference sequence). The CDR3 runs to 15 residues. With 0 bases removed from V and 6 bases from J, the gap between germline ends came to 13 bases. This chain's CDR3 is CASSIDNQGYDTQYF. The DNA for the CDR3 is TGTGCCAGTAGTATAGATAACCAGGGGTACGATACGCAGTATTTT.

This clone was counted a few times. This chain links TRBV7-6 with TRBJ1-2; D gene ambiguous. The germline V gene has CDR1 SGHVS and CDR2 FNYEAQ. The germline V and J ends were trimmed by 1 base and 8 bases, with 14 bases remaining between them. This CDR3 has 14 residues. CDR3 amino acids: CASSLEVSPRGYTF. DNA for the CDR3: TGTGCCAGCAGCTTAGAGGTGAGCCCTAGAGGCTACACCTTC.

CDR3 residues: CASSATREVNEKLFF. In DNA, the CDR3 is TGTGCCAGTAGCGCAACTAGGGAAGTTAATGAAAAACTGTTTTTT. The chain has TRBV19 and TRBJ1-4; D uncertain. This CDR3 is built from 15 residues. The V and J ends lost 6 bases and 4 bases respectively, with 15 bases between them. Germline V CDR1 and CDR2: LNHDA, SQIVND (reference sequence).

The chain recombines TRBV6-6 with TRBJ2-7, with D possibly matching TRBD2 (6 bases). The CDR3 sequence is 15 residues long. The V end lost 6 bases, the J end lost 2 bases, and 17 bases lay between the germline ends. CDR1 is MNHNY, CDR2 SVGAGI, per germline (reference sequence). CDR3 region: CASSTWTTLTYEQYF. CDR3 nucleotides: TGTGCCAGCAGCACCTGGACTACCCTAACCTACGAGCAGTACTTC.

The V and J genes are TRBV28 and TRBJ2-2; a possible D gene is TRBD1 (6 bases). The CDR3 has 14 residues. V lost 7 bases to trimming and J lost 7 bases, with 16 bases between them. CDR1 is MDHEN, CDR2 SYDVKM, per germline. CDR3 residues: CASNTGRGDGELFF. Here the CDR3 DNA reads TGTGCCAGCAATACAGGGCGAGGTGACGGGGAGCTGTTTTTT.

This rearrangement joins TRBV7-2 to TRBJ2-1; D is unclear. CDR1 is SGHTA, CDR2 FQGNSA, per germline. CDR3 length: 13 amino acids. V was cut by 5 bases and J by 5 bases, with 10 bases left in between. The CDR3 loop is CASSNSPNNEQFF. In DNA, the CDR3 is TGTGCCAGCAGCAACTCCCCCAACAATGAGCAGTTCTTC.

V usage is TRBV7-3 and J usage is TRBJ1-1; 7 nucleotides agree with TRBD1. Germline loops: CDR1 SGHTA, CDR2 FQGTGA. The V gene end was trimmed by 4 bases and the J gene end by 3 bases; junction bases not matched to a gene: 5. CDR3 length: 14 amino acids. CDR3 coding DNA: TGTGCCAGCAGCTCGACAGGGTTAGACACTGAAGCTTTCTTT. Its translation is CASSSTGLDTEAFF.

This rearrangement joins TRBV7-2 to TRBJ2-7, with D tentatively TRBD2 (6 bases). The V gene lost 5 bases and the J gene lost 6 bases, with 23 bases spanning the gap. Germline V CDR1 and CDR2: SGHTA, FQGNSA. The CDR3 consists of 16 residues. DNA for the CDR3: TGTGCCAGCAGCCTCAGGCGGGTCGGGACTCCGGGCGAGCAGTACTTC. Its translation: CASSLRRVGTPGEQYF.

The chain has TRBV19 and TRBJ2-2; a possible D gene is TRBD1 (5 bases). This CDR3 comprises 15 residues. V gave up 9 bases and J gave up 0 bases, with 14 bases separating them. CDR1 LNHDA and CDR2 SQIVND come from the germline V gene (reference sequence). In DNA form, the CDR3 reads TGTGCCAGCTCGAGACAGAGCGCGAACACCGGGGAGCTGTTTTTT. Encoded protein: CASSRQSANTGELFF.

This sequence joins TRBV6-5 and TRBJ1-5, with TRBD1 matching over 7 bases. Germline V gene lookup returns CDR1 MNHEY and CDR2 SVGAGI. The CDR3 spans 15 residues. The V segment lost 4 bases and the J segment 2 bases; nucleotides outside the gene matches: 5. The CDR3 DNA follows: TGTGCCAGCAGTTCGACAGGGTCCGGCAATCAGCCCCAGCATTTT. It is translated as CASSSTGSGNQPQHF.

J is TRBJ2-5 and V is TRBV18, with D maybe TRBD1 (5 bases). Germline values: CDR1 KGHSH, CDR2 LQKENI. With 0 bases removed from V and 4 bases from J, the gap between germline ends came to 12 bases. The CDR3 is made up of 15 amino acids. CDR3 coding DNA: TGTGCCAGCTCACCACCAGGGGTCGGCCGAGAGACCCAGTACTTC. This translates into CASSPPGVGRETQYF.

The chain links TRBV5-1 to TRBJ1-5; 9 bases agree with TRBD1. From germline, CDR1 is SGHRS and CDR2 YFSETQ. The CDR3 sequence is 15 residues long. J lost 3 bases, V lost 5 bases, and 6 bases had no gene match. DNA of the CDR3: TGCGCCAGCAGATCCGGGACAGGGCTCAATCAGCCCCAGCATTTT. This encodes CASRSGTGLNQPQHF.

The chain links TRBV5-1 to TRBJ1-1; D is unclear. CDR1 is SGHRS, CDR2 YFSETQ, per germline. V shed 2 bases and J shed 2 bases, with 10 bases lying between them. This CDR3 spans 14 amino acids. CDR3 nucleotide sequence: TGCGCCAGCAGCTTACAGAGCTCTAACACTGAAGCTTTCTTT. Amino acids: CASSLQSSNTEAFF.

The chain couples TRBV30 to TRBJ2-3; no firm D call. The V and J ends lost 2 bases and 12 bases respectively, with 21 bases between them. Germline loops: CDR1 GTSNPN, CDR2 SVGIG (reference sequence). The CDR3 loop spans 14 amino acids. This CDR3 reads CAWSSFHLNSLQYF. DNA for the CDR3: TGTGCCTGGAGTTCCTTCCACCTGAACTCTTTACAGTATTTT.

The rearrangement links TRBV5-6 to TRBJ1-1; TRBD1 matches at 7 bases. Germline CDR1 reads SGHDT; CDR2 reads YYEEEE. J lost 8 bases, V lost 3 bases, and 16 bases had no gene match. The CDR3 is made up of 16 amino acids. The CDR3 sequence is CASSSPYGTGETEAFF. CDR3 in DNA: TGTGCCAGCAGCTCCCCATATGGAACAGGGGAGACGGAAGCTTTCTTT.

The chain carries TRBV9 and TRBJ1-5; perhaps TRBD1 as D (6 bases). Germline V gene lookup returns CDR1 SGDLS and CDR2 YYNGEE. The ends were cut back, 4 bases at V and 5 bases at J, with 13 bases in the middle. The CDR3 length is 14 residues. Here the CDR3 DNA reads TGTGCCAGCAGCCCCCCCCCAGGGGATCAGCCCCAGCATTTT. Its translation is CASSPPPGDQPQHF. Filled out from reference TRBV9 and TRBJ1-5, the complete variable domain reads DSGVTQTPKHLITATGQRVTLRCSPRSGDLSVYWYQQSLDQGLQFLIQYYNGEERAKGNILERFSAQQFPDLHSELNLSSLELGDSALYFCASSPPPGDQPQHFGDGTRLSIL.

This clone was seen just once. The rearrangement joins TRBV4-3 to TRBJ2-1; 10 bases are shared with TRBD1. The CDR3 sequence is 15 residues long. Germline CDR1 reads LGHNA; CDR2 reads YSLEER. The ends lost 6 bases at V and 8 bases at J; junction bases unmatched: 10. The CDR3 sequence: CASSPDRGHLDEQFF. For the CDR3, the DNA is TGCGCCAGCAGTCCCGACAGGGGGCATCTCGATGAGCAGTTCTTC.

This sequence joins TRBV9 and TRBJ2-5, with 8 bases identical to TRBD1. Germline assignment: CDR1 SGDLS and CDR2 YYNGEE. The CDR3 covers 16 residues. The V and J ends lost 4 bases and 2 bases, in that order; junction bases with no gene match: 10. The CDR3 DNA reads TGTGCCAGCAGCACCTGGGGCAGGGGGCGTCAAGAGACCCAGTACTTC. Its translation is CASSTWGRGRQETQYF. Drawing the rest from reference TRBV9 and TRBJ2-5, the complete variable domain is DSGVTQTPKHLITATGQRVTLRCSPRSGDLSVYWYQQSLDQGLQFLIQYYNGEERAKGNILERFSAQQFPDLHSELNLSSLELGDSALYFCASSTWGRGRQETQYFGPGTRLLVL.

Details on this clone: Different DNA sequences within this sample yield the same CDR3. This chain uses TRBV11-2 with TRBJ2-7; 9 bases agree with TRBD1. Germline CDR1 and CDR2: SGHAT and FQNNGV. The CDR3 has 14 residues. V lost 5 bases and J lost 4; bases outside the gene matches: 6. DNA for the CDR3: TGTGCCAGCAGCCCCGGACAGGGGTTTTACGAGCAGTACTTC. This codes for CASSPGQGFYEQYF.